The next 9 T cell receptor beta chains were all read from a single sample in a study of shared clonotypes between healthy human individuals. Data came from immunoSEQ multiplex PCR; TCRdb stores just in-frame clones and leaves some out. The sample lists about 520,000 clones, approximately 78% occurring once. Source material: PBMCs. The receptor set was obtained from a woman aged 40-49 years in good health. Some clones in this sample may be carry-over from other donors' samples.

Only one count was recorded for this clone. The rearrangement uses TRBV2 and TRBJ2-3; D is unresolved. Trimming cost V 1 base and J 2 bases, with 7 bases left between them. This CDR3 region has 14 residues. In germline, CDR1 is SNHLY, CDR2 FYNNEI. The CDR3, as DNA: TGTGCCAGCAGTGAAGGGTTCGCCACAGATACGCAGTATTTT. It is translated as CASSEGFATDTQYF.

The chain links TRBV28 to TRBJ1-5; D is unclear. The CDR3 consists of 17 residues. Germline V gives CDR1 MDHEN, CDR2 SYDVKM. Trimming cost V 3 bases and J 0 bases, with 15 bases left between them. The CDR3: CASSFSLGPVSNQPQHF. The DNA for the CDR3 is TGTGCCAGCAGTTTTTCCCTAGGGCCAGTTAGCAATCAGCCCCAGCATTTT. Using reference TRBV28 and TRBJ1-5 for the parts outside the CDR3, the full variable domain is DVKVTQSSRYLVKRTGEKVFLECVQDMDHENMFWYRQDPGLGLRLIYFSYDVKMKEKGDIPEGYSVSREKKERFSLILESASTNQTSMYLCASSFSLGPVSNQPQHFGDGTRLSIL.

The genes are TRBV4-2 and TRBJ2-5, with TRBD2 matching over 10 bases. Germline V gives CDR1 LGHNA, CDR2 YNFKEQ. J lost 1 base, V lost 4 bases, and 3 bases had no gene match. The CDR3 runs 15 residues. The CDR3, as DNA: TGTGCCAGCAGCCCCAAGCGGGAGGGCCAAGAGACCCAGTACTTC. This codes for CASSPKREGQETQYF.

This chain uses TRBV10-3 with TRBJ2-5; 13 bases are a match to TRBD2. Germline-derived CDR1 and CDR2 are ENHRY and SYGVKD. There are 16 residues in the CDR3. The junction had 4 bases not matched to a gene; V was cut back by 0 bases and J by 6 bases. The CDR3 reads CAISESLAGGVKTQYF. In DNA form, the CDR3 reads TGTGCCATCAGTGAGTCACTAGCGGGAGGGGTAAAGACCCAGTACTTC.

This chain connects TRBV4-1 to TRBJ1-4; no firm D call. Trimming left V 2 bases short and J 8 bases short, with 15 bases between. Looked up from germline, CDR1 is MGHRA and CDR2 is YSYEKL. The CDR3 spans 15 residues. This CDR3 reads CASSQSPQAGEKLFF. In DNA, the CDR3 is TGCGCCAGCAGCCAATCTCCCCAGGCAGGAGAAAAACTGTTTTTT.

This clone has a single count. The chain uses TRBV15 and TRBJ2-3; D perhaps matches TRBD2 (6 bases). Germline assignment: CDR1 LNHNV and CDR2 YYDKDF (reference sequence). This CDR3 has 14 residues. Deletions cut 3 bases from V and 6 bases from J, with 13 bases between. The CDR3 nucleotides read TGTGCCACCAGCAGTCGACGGCGGGACGATACGCAGTATTTT. This sequence encodes CATSSRRRDDTQYF.

The rearrangement links TRBV28 to TRBJ2-1; 11 bases match TRBD2. V dropped 3 bases and J dropped 1; count of bases not matched to a gene: 5. The CDR3 loop spans 17 amino acids. The germline V gene has CDR1 MDHEN and CDR2 SYDVKM. The CDR3 coding sequence is TGTGCCAGCAGTTTTCCTATAGCGGGAGGGTCCTACAATGAGCAGTTCTTC. It specifies CASSFPIAGGSYNEQFF.

The rearrangement joins TRBV30 to TRBJ2-1, with TRBD2 identical over 11 bases. The CDR3 has 14 residues. Per the germline V gene, CDR1 is GTSNPN and CDR2 is SVGIG (reference sequence). V lost 6 bases, J lost 7 bases, and 8 bases stayed unmatched. In DNA, the CDR3 is TGTGCCTGTTTGGGGGCTAGCGGGAGGAATGAGCAGTTCTTC. This codes for CACLGASGRNEQFF.

This sequence joins TRBV5-1 and TRBJ1-1; TRBD1 might be the D (6 bases). The CDR3 totals 15 residues. Germline CDR1 reads SGHRS; CDR2 reads YFSETQ. Deletions cut 2 bases from V and 1 base from J, with 12 bases between. The CDR3 sequence is CASSLEQGGNTEAFF. The CDR3 DNA reads as TGCGCCAGCAGCTTAGAACAGGGCGGGAACACTGAAGCTTTCTTT.